The sequence of this T cell receptor beta chain was determined in a study of human T cells and chemical hapten exposure. Trimming left V 2 bases short and J 2 bases short, with 17 bases between. Germline CDR1 and CDR2: SGHDT and YYEEEE. This CDR3 has 17 amino acids. TCRdb re-called the RACE reads with MiXCR, one entry per CDR3 protein. The sample includes some 70,000 distinct CDR3 sequences, approximately 32% of them seen just once. This clonotype was counted only a few times. The sample's time point: patch test 1, 2 weeks after DPC sensitization. As for treatment: therapeutic diphenylcyclopropenone sensitization with weekly scalp DPC. At every patch-test visit, blood was drawn before the patch test was applied.

The starting material was whole blood, obtained in connection with sensitization to the hapten diphenylcyclopropenone (DPC). This clonotype was obtained from a man aged 35 to 55 with alopecia areata. Some clones in this sample may be carry-over from other donors' samples. The chain joins TRBV5-6 to TRBJ1-5; a weak D match, TRBD1 (5 bases). CDR3 sequence reads: CASSFGYGGTGNQPQHF. CDR3 nucleotide sequence: TGTGCCAGCAGCTTTGGCTATGGGGGAACGGGCAATCAGCCCCAGCATTTT.